The TCR beta chain under discussion was sequenced for a study of Graves' ophthalmopathy and Graves' hyperthyroidism. Amplification from RNA transcripts yielded the TCR beta CDR3 regions. Scientists carried out first-round RT-PCR using HTBI primers and then a second-round multiplex PCR. In TCRdb, the multiplex PCR reads were re-called with MiXCR into one record per CDR3 protein. Among approximately 210,000 distinct CDR3 sequences listed, roughly 29% were seen once. Germline V CDR1 and CDR2: SGHTA, FQGNSA. The V gene end was trimmed by 5 bases and the J gene end by 4 bases; junction bases not matched to a gene: 10. The CDR3 loop spans 15 amino acids. Disease in donors with ophthalmopathy had moderate-to-severe activity, CAS ≥3, NOSPECS ≥4 and under 3 months' duration.

The sample consisted of peripheral blood. The chain carries TRBV7-2 and TRBJ2-7, with TRBD2 matching 8 bases. The sequence derives from a man aged 50-60 years with Graves' ophthalmopathy. The CDR3 DNA reads as TGTGCCAGCAGCCGGGACTTTTCGGGAGGGTACGAGCAGTACTTC. This sequence encodes CASSRDFSGGYEQYF.